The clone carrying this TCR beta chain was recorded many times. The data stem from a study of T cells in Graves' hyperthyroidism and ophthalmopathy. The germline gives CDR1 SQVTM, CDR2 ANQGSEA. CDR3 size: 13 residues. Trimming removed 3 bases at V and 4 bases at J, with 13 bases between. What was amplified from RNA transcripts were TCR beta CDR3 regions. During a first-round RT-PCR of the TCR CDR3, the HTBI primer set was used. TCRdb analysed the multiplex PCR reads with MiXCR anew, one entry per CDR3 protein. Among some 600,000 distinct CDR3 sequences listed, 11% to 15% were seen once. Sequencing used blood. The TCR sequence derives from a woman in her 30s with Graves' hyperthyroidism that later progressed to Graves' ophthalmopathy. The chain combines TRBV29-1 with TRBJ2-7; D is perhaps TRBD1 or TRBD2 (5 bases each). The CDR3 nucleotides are TGCAGCGTTGACCCTGGGGACGGTTACGAGCAGTACTTC. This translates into CSVDPGDGYEQYF.